The sequence of this T cell receptor (beta chain) was determined in a study of cytomegalovirus exposure and HLA in healthy donors. Germline V gene lookup returns CDR1 MDHEN and CDR2 SYDVKM. The V and J ends lost 10 bases and 2 bases, in that order; junction bases with no gene match: 10. CDR3 length: 14 residues. Amplification used 60 Vbeta primers and 13 Jbeta primers. Generated by immunoSEQ multiplex PCR, the TCRdb table keeps only in-frame clones and is missing some. Among about 210,000 clones listed, roughly 87% were seen once. Points from the study as a whole: Owing to their indistinguishability, certain V segments, notably TRBV6-2 and TRBV6-3, were excluded. Cytomegalovirus association was listed for under 200 TCR beta chains.

Concerning this clone itself: Its cognate antigen is unknown.

This sequence joins TRBV28 and TRBJ2-5; 7 bases are shared with TRBD2. This clonotype was obtained from a boy aged 2 to 9 in good health and CMV-seronegative. Sequencing was performed on PBMCs. CDR3 amino acids: CATGGPRLQETQYF. In nucleotides, the CDR3 is TGTGCCACGGGAGGACCTAGACTTCAAGAGACCCAGTACTTC. Variable domain in full (rest from reference TRBV28 and TRBJ2-5): DVKVTQSSRYLVKRTGEKVFLECVQDMDHENMFWYRQDPGLGLRLIYFSYDVKMKEKGDIPEGYSVSREKKERFSLILESASTNQTSMYLCATGGPRLQETQYFGPGTRLLVL.